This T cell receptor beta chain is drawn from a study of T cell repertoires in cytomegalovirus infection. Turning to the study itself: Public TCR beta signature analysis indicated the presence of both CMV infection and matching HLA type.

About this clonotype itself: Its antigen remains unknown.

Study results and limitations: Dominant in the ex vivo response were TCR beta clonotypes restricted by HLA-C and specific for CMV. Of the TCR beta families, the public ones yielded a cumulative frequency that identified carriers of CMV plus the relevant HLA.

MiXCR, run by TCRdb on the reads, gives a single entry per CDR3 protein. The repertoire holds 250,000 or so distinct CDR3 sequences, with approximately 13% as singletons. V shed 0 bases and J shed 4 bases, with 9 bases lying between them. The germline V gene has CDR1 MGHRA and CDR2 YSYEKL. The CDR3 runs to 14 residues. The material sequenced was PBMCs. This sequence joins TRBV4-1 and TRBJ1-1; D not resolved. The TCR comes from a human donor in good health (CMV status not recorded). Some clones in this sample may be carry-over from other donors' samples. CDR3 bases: TGCGCCAGCAGCCAAGATCTAAGACTCACTGAAGCTTTCTTT. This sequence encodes CASSQDLRLTEAFF.